The rows below give T cell receptor beta chains drawn from one sample of a study of a mutant IDH1 vaccine in newly diagnosed glioma. Some clones are missing from TCRdb's copy, which holds only in-frame ones; the method was immunoSEQ multiplex PCR. Of 20,000 to 25,000 clones detected, approximately 91% appear once; the ten largest clones hold approximately 9.1%. Here the sequenced sample was PBMCs, taken from a glioma patient treated with radiotherapy, temozolomide or both. All receptors come from a man aged 25 to 40 with glioma. CDR3s include the opening cysteine and the closing phenylalanine or tryptophan. A D gene is named only where the DNA matches it firmly. The listing skips clone size in some rows; elsewhere it reads once, few, many or a size class.

J gene,V gene,D gene,clone size,CDR3 DNA,CDR3 protein
TRBJ2-7,TRBV27,NA,NA,TGTGCCAGCAGTTTTAGTACACCGAGCTCCTACGAGCAGTACTTC,CASSFSTPSSYEQYF
TRBJ2-3,TRBV4-1,NA,NA,TGCGCCAGCAGCCAAGGACAGACTTCTAGCACAGATACGCAGTATTTT,CASSQGQTSSTDTQYF
TRBJ1-1,TRBV4-1,NA,NA,TGCGCCAGCAGCCCTCCGGACGGGAGCGGGGCTTTCTTT,CASSPPDGSGAFF
TRBJ1-5,TRBV19,TRBD1,NA,TGTGCCATCGCCGGGACAGGGAATCAGCCCCAGCATTTT,CAIAGTGNQPQHF
TRBJ1-1,TRBV6-5,NA,NA,TGTGCCAGCAGTAGGGGACAGAACACTGAAGCTTTCTTT,CASSRGQNTEAFF
TRBJ1-5,TRBV6-6,NA,NA,TGTGCCAGCAGTTACGGGGTCCAGCTCCATCAGCCCCAGCATTTT,CASSYGVQLHQPQHF
TRBJ1-1,TRBV5-4,TRBD1,NA,TGTGCCAGCAGCTTGGAGACAGGGTATCCCACTGAAGCTTTCTTT,CASSLETGYPTEAFF
TRBJ1-1,TRBV28,NA,NA,TGTGCCAGCAGGCCCGGGTGGGGCACTGAAGCTTTCTTT,CASRPGWGTEAFF
TRBJ2-3,TRBV30,TRBD1,NA,TGTGCCTGGAGTCTGGACAGGTCAACAGATACGCAGTATTTT,CAWSLDRSTDTQYF
TRBJ2-1,TRBV6-4,TRBD2,NA,TGTGCCAGCAGTGACCCGGGACTAGCGGCTGAGCAGTTCTTC,CASSDPGLAAEQFF
TRBJ1-2,TRBV9,TRBD1,NA,TGTGCCAGCAGCGAGACACAGGGGGACGGCTACACCTTC,CASSETQGDGYTF
TRBJ2-2,TRBV27,TRBD1,NA,TGTGCCAGCAGTTTATCGGGACAGCCCACCGGGGAGCTGTTTTTT,CASSLSGQPTGELFF
TRBJ2-7,TRBV14,TRBD2,NA,TGTGCCAGCAGCCAGGGACTAGCGACCTCCTACGAGCAGTACTTC,CASSQGLATSYEQYF
TRBJ1-1,TRBV2,NA,NA,TGTGCCAGCAGTGATGAAGGGAACACTGAAGCTTTCTTT,CASSDEGNTEAFF
TRBJ2-3,TRBV27,NA,NA,TGTGCCAGCAGTTTATGGGGGAGCCCCACAGATACGCAGTATTTT,CASSLWGSPTDTQYF
TRBJ1-2,TRBV2,NA,NA,TGTGCCAGCAGTGAAGGTTTTGAGGCTGGCTACACCTTC,CASSEGFEAGYTF
TRBJ1-2,TRBV19,NA,NA,TGTGCCAGTAGTATAGGGTTCCGGGAACTCTATGGCTACACCTTC,CASSIGFRELYGYTF
TRBJ2-7,TRBV5-4,NA,NA,TGTGCCAGCAGCTCCCCGGGCTCCCCGCCCTACGAGCAGTACTTC,CASSSPGSPPYEQYF
TRBJ2-7,TRBV5-1,NA,once,TGCGCCAGCAGCTTGTCCAGTTCCTACGAGCAGTACTTC,CASSLSSSYEQYF
TRBJ2-7,TRBV14,TRBD2,NA,TGTGCCAGCAGCCAAGAAATTACAGCGGGAGGCGTCGAGCAGTACTTC,CASSQEITAGGVEQYF
TRBJ2-7,TRBV7-2,TRBD1,NA,TGTGCCAGCAGCCGAATAAACAGGGGAGCCTACGAGCAGTACTTC,CASSRINRGAYEQYF
TRBJ2-7,TRBV2,NA,once,TGTGCCAGCAGTTACAACAGGGAGGTAGCGGTGTACTTC,CASSYNREVAVYF
TRBJ1-1,TRBV28,NA,NA,TGTGCCAGCAGTTTATCTGACAGTGACTTGATGAACACTGAAGCTTTCTTT,CASSLSDSDLMNTEAFF
TRBJ2-3,TRBV5-1,NA,NA,TGCGCCAGCAGCGACCTAGCTGGACAGTGGGGAGATACGCAGTATTTT,CASSDLAGQWGDTQYF
TRBJ1-2,TRBV5-1,NA,once,TGCGCCAGCACCTCAGGGGTCTATGGCTACACCTTC,CASTSGVYGYTF
TRBJ2-2,TRBV9,TRBD2,NA,TGTGCCTGCTGTCGGGGGGAGGACACCGGGGAGCTGTTTTTT,CACCRGEDTGELFF
TRBJ1-2,TRBV7-9,TRBD1,NA,TGTGCCAGCAGCCGCGGGACAGACTTCTATGGCTACACCTTC,CASSRGTDFYGYTF
TRBJ2-7,TRBV27,NA,NA,TGTGCCAGCAGTTTAAACAGGCGCTACGAGCAGTACTTC,CASSLNRRYEQYF
TRBJ2-1,TRBV5-1,TRBD2,NA,TGCGCCAGCAGCCCCCGACTAGCCGATGAGCAGTTCTTC,CASSPRLADEQFF
TRBJ1-4,TRBV7-9,TRBD1,NA,TGTGCCAGCAGCACGGGACAGCAAGGCGAAAAACTGTTTTTT,CASSTGQQGEKLFF
TRBJ2-7,TRBV4-1,NA,NA,TGCGCCAGCAGCCAGTTTCAGGGGAGCTCCTACGAGCAGTACTTC,CASSQFQGSSYEQYF
TRBJ2-5,TRBV10-2,TRBD1,NA,TGCGCCAGCAGTGGGACAGGGGGTTTGGAGACCCAGTACTTC,CASSGTGGLETQYF
TRBJ1-1,TRBV29-1,NA,NA,TGCAGCGTTGGAGAAGGGACTATAAGTTCTATGAACACTGAAGCTTTCTTT,CSVGEGTISSMNTEAFF
TRBJ2-1,TRBV7-9,TRBD1,NA,TGTGCCAGCAGCCCCGTTCCGACAGGGTCAGGGGAGCAGTTCTTC,CASSPVPTGSGEQFF
TRBJ1-1,TRBV5-3,NA,NA,TGTGCCAGAAGCTTGGTCTCACGGGGGGGCAGGACTGAAGCTTTCTTT,CARSLVSRGGRTEAFF
TRBJ1-4,TRBV4-1,TRBD1,NA,TGCGCCAGCAGCTCCCGGACAGGGGTGGAAAAACTGTTTTTT,CASSSRTGVEKLFF
TRBJ2-1,TRBV6-4,NA,NA,TGTGCCAGCAGTGACTCAGGCTTATACAATGAGCAGTTCTTC,CASSDSGLYNEQFF
TRBJ2-1,TRBV27,TRBD2,NA,TGTGCCAGCAGTTTATCGGGTGGTGGGGGAGGGACCTCCCATGAGCAGTTCTTC,CASSLSGGGGGTSHEQFF
TRBJ2-1,TRBV2,TRBD2,once,TGTGCCAGCAGAGATAGCGGGAGAGCAAATGAGCAGTTCTTC,CASRDSGRANEQFF
TRBJ2-3,TRBV5-1,NA,NA,TGCGCCAGCAGCTTGACGGGAGTGACAGATACGCAGTATTTT,CASSLTGVTDTQYF
TRBJ2-3,TRBV7-9,TRBD1,NA,TGTGCCAGCAGCCCGAGGGGGCCAGATACGCAGTATTTT,CASSPRGPDTQYF
TRBJ2-3,TRBV18,TRBD2,NA,TGTGCCAGCTCATTGCTAGCGGGACCTCTTACAGATACGCAGTATTTT,CASSLLAGPLTDTQYF
TRBJ1-1,TRBV30,NA,NA,TGTGCCTGGGGGGAGGGGACTGAAGCTTTCTTT,CAWGEGTEAFF
TRBJ2-7,TRBV9,NA,NA,TGTGCCAGCAGCGTAGAGGAGTGGCGGGCGGGGCGGGAGCAGTACTTC,CASSVEEWRAGREQYF
TRBJ1-5,TRBV7-9,TRBD1,NA,TGTGCCAGCAGCTTCACAGGGGATCAGCCCCAGCATTTT,CASSFTGDQPQHF
TRBJ2-2,TRBV11-3,NA,NA,TGTGCCAGCAGCTTAGCACTACCGGGACACAAACTCGCGAACACCGGGGAGCTGTTTTTT,CASSLALPGHKLANTGELFF
TRBJ1-1,TRBV25-1,NA,NA,TGTGCCAGCAGTGACCGGGGCACTGAAGCTTTCTTT,CASSDRGTEAFF
TRBJ1-1,TRBV5-6,TRBD1,NA,TGTGCCAGCAGCTCCAGGGGGAGGAACACTGAAGCTTTCTTT,CASSSRGRNTEAFF
TRBJ1-1,TRBV5-1,NA,few,TGCGCCAGCAGCTTGGGGGGGAACACTGAAGCTTTCTTT,CASSLGGNTEAFF
TRBJ1-1,TRBV5-1,NA,NA,TGCGCCAGCAGCTTTGTACAGGGTAGTGACACTGAAGCTTTCTTT,CASSFVQGSDTEAFF
TRBJ2-1,TRBV7-9,TRBD2,NA,TGTGCCAGCAGCTTAGCGCTAGCGGGGACGTACAATGAGCAGTTCTTC,CASSLALAGTYNEQFF
TRBJ1-2,TRBV5-6,NA,NA,TGTGCCAGCATTAGCCCCGGAAGAGCTAACTATGGCTACACCTTC,CASISPGRANYGYTF
TRBJ2-3,TRBV18,NA,NA,TGTGCCAGCTCAACCCTAGTCTCCACAGATACGCAGTATTTT,CASSTLVSTDTQYF